The 31 T cell receptor beta chains presented below share a single source sample, sequenced in a study of cytomegalovirus exposure and HLA in healthy donors. PCR was performed using 60 Vbeta and 13 Jbeta primers. TCRdb's copy holds only in-frame clones and misses some; the assay was immunoSEQ multiplex PCR. The sample holds 100,000 to 150,000 clones, over 65% seen once. The sample consisted of PBMCs. All receptors come from a woman aged 45-65 years in good health and CMV-seropositive.

This chain joins TRBV10-3 and TRBJ1-2; TRBD1 aligns across 10 bases. The germline gives CDR1 ENHRY, CDR2 SYGVKD. V shed 9 bases and J 7 bases; nucleotides not matched to a gene: 8. This CDR3 region has 13 residues. CDR3 residues: CAIGTGEVAGYTF. The CDR3 coding sequence is TGTGCCATAGGGACAGGGGAGGTTGCTGGCTACACCTTC.

The V call is TRBV23-1, the J call TRBJ2-1, with TRBD2 matching over 7 bases. TRBV23-1 counts as an open reading frame of uncertain function. With V trimmed by 2 bases and J by 3 bases, 4 bases remained unmatched. This CDR3 has 15 amino acids. The CDR3 bases are TGCGCCAGCAGTCAAGGGGAGGGCTGCTACAATGAGCAGTTCTTC. As protein: CASSQGEGCYNEQFF.

The chain couples TRBV5-1 to TRBJ2-1, with 9 bases that match TRBD1. The ends lost 4 bases at V and 8 bases at J; junction bases unmatched: 10. The V gene's germline CDR1 is SGHRS and CDR2 YFSETQ. This CDR3 comprises 15 residues. The DNA for the CDR3 is TGCGCCAGCAGCCTCCGGGACAGGGAGGTTGATGAGCAGTTCTTC. Its protein is CASSLRDREVDEQFF.

The chain combines TRBV4-2 with TRBJ1-4, with D uncertain. The germline V and J ends were trimmed by 0 bases and 0 bases, with 5 bases remaining between them. Per the germline V gene, CDR1 is LGHNA and CDR2 is YNFKEQ. CDR3 length: 15 residues. CDR3 amino acids: CASSQDLATNEKLFF. The DNA of the CDR3 is TGTGCCAGCAGCCAAGATCTCGCAACTAATGAAAAACTGTTTTTT.

As for this clone: Sequence at one end of the junction differs from germline and may be a read error. The chain has TRBV6-1 and TRBJ2-7; TRBD1 aligns across 9 bases. The length of the CDR3 is 11 residues. Germline V CDR1 and CDR2: MNHNS, SASEGT. The CDR3 loop is CASSETGDRAF. CDR3 bases: TGTGCCAGCAGTGAAACGGGGGACAGGGCATTC.

V and J are TRBV10-3 and TRBJ2-1; 11 positions agree with TRBD2. The CDR3 covers 15 residues. CDR1 is ENHRY and CDR2 is SYGVKD in the germline V gene. The junction had 4 bases not matched to a gene; V was cut back by 6 bases and J by 3 bases. The CDR3 reads CAIRTSGALYNEQFF. CDR3 DNA: TGTGCCATCAGGACTAGCGGGGCTCTCTACAATGAGCAGTTCTTC.

This chain connects TRBV15 to TRBJ1-5; 8 bases are shared with TRBD1. The trim removed 3 bases at V and 9 bases at J, leaving 1 base unmatched. Germline V gene data show CDR1 as LNHNV and CDR2 as YYDKDF (reference sequence). The CDR3 covers 12 residues. CDR3 nucleotides: TGTGCCACCAGCAGCGGACAGGGGCCCCAGCATTTT. Amino acid sequence: CATSSGQGPQHF.

The gene calls are TRBV13 and TRBJ2-7; 10 bases align to TRBD1. Germline lookup yields CDR1 PRHDT and CDR2 FYEKMQ (reference sequence). The CDR3 is 14 residues long. V lost 5 bases and J lost 3; bases outside the gene matches: 4. The DNA of the CDR3 is TGTGCCAGCAGCCCGGGACAGGGGCGCTACGAGCAGTACTTC. This encodes CASSPGQGRYEQYF.

V and J are TRBV9 and TRBJ1-2; D unclear. Trimming removed 0 bases from V and 3 bases from J, with 12 bases in between. Per the germline V gene, CDR1 is SGDLS and CDR2 is YYNGEE. The CDR3 runs to 15 residues. The CDR3 protein is CASSVDPLGDYGYTF. Here the CDR3 DNA reads TGTGCCAGCAGCGTAGATCCGTTGGGAGACTATGGCTACACCTTC.

V usage is TRBV21-1 and J usage is TRBJ2-6; the table's D call TRBD1 went unverified against the DNA. TRBV21-1 corresponds to a pseudogene. This CDR3 is 16 amino acids long. CDR3 sequence (DNA): TGTGCCAGCAAGCATATTGGGGCCTGCGGGGCCAACGTCCTGACTTTC. It yields the protein CASKHIGACGANVLTF.

V is TRBV18 and J is TRBJ2-5; TRBD1 might be the D (7 bases). The CDR3 is made up of 14 amino acids. The germline V and J ends were trimmed by 9 bases and 2 bases, with 16 bases remaining between them. The germline gives CDR1 KGHSH, CDR2 LQKENI. CDR3: CASSGGTAQETQYF. The DNA of the CDR3 is TGTGCCAGTTCAGGCGGGACAGCGCAAGAGACCCAGTACTTC.

The rearrangement links TRBV7-9 to TRBJ2-3; 7 bases line up with TRBD2. The germline gives CDR1 SEHNR, CDR2 FQNEAQ (reference sequence). This CDR3 has 13 residues. The junction had 1 base not matched to a gene; V was cut back by 4 bases and J by 3 bases. As DNA, the CDR3 is TGTGCCAGCAGCTGGGGGGGGACAGATACGCAGTATTTT. Translating gives CASSWGGTDTQYF. Combining the CDR3 with reference TRBV7-9 and TRBJ2-3 gives the whole variable domain DTGVSQNPRHKITKRGQNVTFRCDPISEHNRLYWYRQTLGQGPEFLTYFQNEAQLEKSRLLSDRFSAERPKGSFSTLEIQRTEQGDSAMYLCASSWGGTDTQYFGPGTRLTVL.

The V and J genes are TRBV6-1 and TRBJ1-2; D is ambiguous. V was clipped by 3 bases and J by 3 bases, with 11 bases between them. Per germline, CDR1 MNHNS and CDR2 SASEGT. This CDR3 is 14 amino acids long. The CDR3 loop is CASSENWADYGYTF. CDR3 nucleotides: TGTGCCAGCAGTGAGAACTGGGCTGACTATGGCTACACCTTC.

The genes are TRBV7-6 and TRBJ2-1; no clear D. Germline V gene sequence: CDR1 SGHVS, CDR2 FNYEAQ. V lost 1 base and J 9 bases, leaving 10 bases between the germline ends. The CDR3 loop spans 13 amino acids. DNA of the CDR3: TGTGCCAGCAGCTTAGGTCCCGGGTCTGAGCAGTTCTTC. It is translated as CASSLGPGSEQFF.

The chain couples TRBV6-1 to TRBJ1-5; tentatively, D is TRBD1 (6 bases). This CDR3 has 14 residues. Germline V gives CDR1 MNHNS, CDR2 SASEGT. V shed 7 bases and J shed 9 bases, with 19 bases lying between them. Here the CDR3 reads CASTQDSQIRPQHF. The DNA of the CDR3 is TGTGCCAGCACCCAGGACAGCCAGATACGGCCCCAGCATTTT.

The chain employs TRBV29-1 and TRBJ1-3; TRBD1 might be the D (5 bases). The CDR3 is made up of 12 amino acids. The V gene lost 0 bases and the J gene lost 7 bases, with 7 bases spanning the gap. Germline CDR1 reads SQVTM; CDR2 reads ANQGSEA. The CDR3 nucleotides are TGCAGCGTTGAAGATGGGGCGAACACCATATATTTT. Translated: CSVEDGANTIYF.

The CDR3 DNA reads as TGTGCCATCAGTGAGTCGTCCAGAGGCGTATCCTACGAGCAGTACTTC. Protein: CAISESSRGVSYEQYF. This chain uses TRBV10-3 with TRBJ2-7, with D hard to call. The CDR3 has 16 residues. Between the trimmed V and J ends, which lost 0 bases and 1 base, there was a span of 13 bases. Germline assignment: CDR1 ENHRY and CDR2 SYGVKD.

The J gene is TRBJ2-1, the V gene TRBV4-1; 8 bases map to TRBD1. Germline-derived CDR1 and CDR2 are MGHRA and YSYEKL. Trimming removed 1 base from V and 6 bases from J; junction bases left unmatched: 8. The CDR3 spans 16 residues. CDR3 sequence: CASSQVLTGVPNEQFF. CDR3 in DNA: TGCGCCAGCAGCCAAGTTCTGACAGGGGTCCCCAATGAGCAGTTCTTC.

The V and J genes are TRBV29-1 and TRBJ2-1; 11 bases agree with TRBD1. This CDR3 is built from 14 residues. Germline trimming cut 6 bases from V and 10 bases from J; bases unmatched to any gene: 11. Germline V gene data show CDR1 as SQVTM and CDR2 as ANQGSEA. CDR3 coding DNA: TGCAGCGTCGAGGGGGACAGGGGGGTACAGGAGCAGTTCTTC. It is translated as CSVEGDRGVQEQFF.

The chain combines TRBV7-2 with TRBJ1-1; 8 bases map to TRBD1. Germline V lookup: CDR1 SGHTA, CDR2 FQGNSA. The CDR3 is 13 amino acids. Unmatched junction bases numbered 5, after V lost 1 base and J lost 10 bases. CDR3 coding DNA: TGTGCCAGCAGCTTAGTTACTGGACAGGGAGCTTTCTTT. It is translated as CASSLVTGQGAFF.

This chain joins TRBV4-2 and TRBJ1-4; D may be TRBD1 (5 bases). Germline CDR1 and CDR2: LGHNA and YNFKEQ. Trimming took 0 bases from V and 12 from J, leaving 14 bases between them. This CDR3 spans 14 amino acids. CDR3 amino acids: CASSQDAQGGELFF. CDR3 nucleotides: TGTGCCAGCAGCCAAGATGCCCAGGGAGGGGAACTGTTTTTT.

This chain links TRBV7-9 with TRBJ2-5; TRBD2 is a possible D gene (6 bases). Trimming removed 5 bases from V and 5 bases from J, with 15 bases in between. The CDR3 spans 14 residues. Germline CDR1 is SEHNR and CDR2 is FQNEAQ (reference sequence). The CDR3 bases are TGTGCCAGCAGCCCGCTCGGGGGTCCGGAGACCCAGTACTTC. This encodes CASSPLGGPETQYF. Together with reference TRBV7-9 and TRBJ2-5, the CDR3 gives the full variable domain: DTGVSQNPRHKITKRGQNVTFRCDPISEHNRLYWYRQTLGQGPEFLTYFQNEAQLEKSRLLSDRFSAERPKGSFSTLEIQRTEQGDSAMYLCASSPLGGPETQYFGPGTRLLVL.

The chain combines TRBV5-4 with TRBJ2-1; 7 bases are a match to TRBD1. Germline assignment: CDR1 SGHNT and CDR2 YYREEE (reference sequence). This CDR3 contains 13 residues. The V segment lost 5 bases and the J segment 5 bases; nucleotides outside the gene matches: 4. CDR3 amino acids: CASSSGQDNEQFF. The DNA for the CDR3 is TGTGCCAGCAGTTCCGGACAGGACAATGAGCAGTTCTTC.

Remarks on this clone: Other DNA sequences in the sample encode the same CDR3. The V gene is TRBV5-1, the J gene TRBJ1-5; D remains ambiguous. The germline CDR1 and CDR2 sequences are SGHRS and YFSETQ. This CDR3 contains 15 residues. V shed 2 bases and J shed 4 bases, with 13 bases lying between them. CDR3 in DNA: TGCGCCAGCAGCTTAGCGGGAGACTCTAATCAGCCCCAGCATTTT. This codes for CASSLAGDSNQPQHF.

This clone was seen only once. This rearrangement joins TRBV25-1 to TRBJ1-5; weak D call: TRBD1 (6 bases). Trimming took off 3 bases at V and 3 bases at J, with 9 bases between the two ends. Germline-derived CDR1 and CDR2 are MGHDK and SYGVNS. The CDR3 length is 14 residues. The CDR3 here is CASSDWTANQPQHF. The CDR3 nucleotides are TGTGCCAGCAGTGACTGGACAGCCAATCAGCCCCAGCATTTT.

The genes are TRBV7-2 and TRBJ1-6; tentatively, D is TRBD1 (5 bases). The CDR3 spans 13 residues. Germline values: CDR1 SGHTA, CDR2 FQGNSA. V was trimmed by 3 bases and J by 9 bases, leaving 9 bases between them. CDR3 DNA: TGTGCCAGCAGCTTGTATCAGGGTTCACCCCTCCACTTT. It encodes CASSLYQGSPLHF.

This clone has a handful of counts. J is TRBJ2-3 and V is TRBV4-2, with 11 bases that match TRBD2. With V trimmed by 1 base and J by 5 bases, 8 bases remained unmatched. CDR3 size: 17 residues. Germline CDR1 and CDR2: LGHNA and YNFKEQ. CDR3 nucleotides: TGTGCCAGCAGCCAAGGTCTAGCGGGAGGACAGGGAGATACGCAGTATTTT. Its protein is CASSQGLAGGQGDTQYF.

V gene TRBV27 combines with J gene TRBJ2-6, with 8 positions matching TRBD1. With 6 bases clipped from V and 7 bases from J, the junction kept 8 bases outside the gene matches. The CDR3 is 15 residues long. Per the germline V gene, CDR1 is MNHEY and CDR2 is SMNVEV (reference sequence). The chain's CDR3 is CASSLTGTGANVLTF. The CDR3 DNA sequence: TGTGCCAGCAGCCTAACCGGGACAGGAGCCAACGTCCTGACTTTC.

V and J are TRBV9 and TRBJ2-3, with D possibly being TRBD2 (5 bases). Germline V gives CDR1 SGDLS, CDR2 YYNGEE. The CDR3 totals 14 residues. V lost 7 bases to trimming and J lost 6 bases, with 18 bases between them. The CDR3 spells CASGSSALWDTQYF. Here the CDR3 DNA reads TGTGCCAGCGGGAGTAGCGCACTTTGGGATACGCAGTATTTT.

Only a few counts were recorded for this clone. The V call is TRBV4-3, the J call TRBJ2-3; the match to TRBD1 covers 8 bases. Germline CDR1 reads LGHNA; CDR2 reads YSLEER. CDR3 length: 15 residues. The ends lost 0 bases at V and 6 bases at J; junction bases unmatched: 5. CDR3 DNA: TGCGCCAGCAGCCAAGAAGGACAGGGTTACGATACGCAGTATTTT. It translates to CASSQEGQGYDTQYF.

The V and J genes are TRBV7-3 and TRBJ2-7, with 7 bases fitting TRBD2. Unmatched junction bases numbered 5, after V lost 0 bases and J lost 3 bases. The CDR3 is 15 amino acids. Germline V gene sequence: CDR1 SGHTA, CDR2 FQGTGA. Here the CDR3 DNA reads TGTGCCAGCAGCTTAACTAGCGGGCCCCTCTACGAGCAGTACTTC. The encoded protein is CASSLTSGPLYEQYF.